This passage covers 5 T cell receptor beta chains from one sample sequenced in a study of early T cells in non-severe SARS-CoV-2 infection. TCRdb called the 5' RACE reads again in MiXCR, with one record for every CDR3 protein. Found here are approximately 83,000 distinct CDR3 sequences, over 12% of them singletons; the top ten hold 3%. Sequenced input: whole blood. The receptors shown here come from an adult who was a healthcare worker with PCR-confirmed SARS-CoV-2 infection or an uninfected control (not recorded which).

This clonotype appeared a few times. The DNA for the CDR3 is TGTGCCAGCAGTGATTGGTTCCGGGGACAGGGGTTGGTAGCGGGGACGGGTGAGCAGTTCTTC. Amino acids: CASSDWFRGQGLVAGTGEQFF. The chain is built from TRBV2 and TRBJ2-1, with TRBD1 matching over 10 bases. Trimming removed 3 bases from V and 9 bases from J; junction bases left unmatched: 26. Germline CDR1 and CDR2: SNHLY and FYNNEI. CDR3 length: 21 amino acids.

This clonotype was counted many times. The rearrangement uses TRBV7-3 and TRBJ2-1, with D unclear. CDR1 SGHTA and CDR2 FQGTGA come from the germline V gene. CDR3 length equals 11 residues. The germline V and J ends were trimmed by 3 bases and 7 bases, with 4 bases remaining between them. In nucleotides, the CDR3 is TGTGCCAGCAGCTTCGGAAATGAGCAGTTCTTC. Amino acids: CASSFGNEQFF.

This clonotype was detected a few times. The CDR3: CASSTWGSGEKLFF. In nucleotides, the CDR3 is TGTGCCAGCAGCACTTGGGGGAGTGGTGAAAAACTGTTTTTT. This rearrangement joins TRBV9 to TRBJ1-4; possibly TRBD1 for D (5 bases). There are 14 residues in the CDR3. The V gene's germline CDR1 is SGDLS and CDR2 YYNGEE. The germline V and J ends were trimmed by 4 bases and 7 bases, with 14 bases remaining between them.

The V gene is TRBV29-1, the J gene TRBJ2-2, with D perhaps being TRBD1 or TRBD2 (5 bases each). CDR3 size: 14 residues. Germline CDR1 SQVTM, CDR2 ANQGSEA. Trimming shortened V by 7 bases and J by 5 bases, and 17 bases separated the two germline ends. CDR3: CSAGDQGLTGELFF. Here the CDR3 DNA reads TGCAGCGCTGGGGACCAGGGTTTAACCGGGGAGCTGTTTTTT.

The chain employs TRBV12-3 or TRBV12-4 and TRBJ2-3; TRBD2 agrees at 9 bases. J was trimmed by 5 bases and V by 3 bases; bases with no gene match: 6. This CDR3 is 15 amino acids long. The CDR3 loop is CASSLVRGGKDTQYF. DNA of the CDR3: TGTGCCAGCAGTTTGGTGCGGGGGGGGAAAGATACGCAGTATTTT.